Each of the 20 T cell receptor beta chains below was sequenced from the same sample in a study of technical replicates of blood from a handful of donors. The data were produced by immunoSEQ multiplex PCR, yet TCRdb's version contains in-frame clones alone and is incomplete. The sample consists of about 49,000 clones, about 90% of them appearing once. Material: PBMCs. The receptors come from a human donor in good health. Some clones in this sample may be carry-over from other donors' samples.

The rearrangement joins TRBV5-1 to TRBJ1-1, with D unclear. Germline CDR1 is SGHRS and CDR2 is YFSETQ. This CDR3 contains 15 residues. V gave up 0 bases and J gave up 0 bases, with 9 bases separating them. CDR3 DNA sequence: TGCGCCAGCAGCTTGGTGGGAGGGATGAACACTGAAGCTTTCTTT. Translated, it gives CASSLVGGMNTEAFF.

The CDR3 DNA reads TGCAGCGTGACAGGGGACAGTGGCTACACCTTC. Amino acids: CSVTGDSGYTF. The gene calls are TRBV29-1 and TRBJ1-2, with 8 bases that match TRBD1. V shed 6 bases and J 7 bases; nucleotides not matched to a gene: 4. The CDR3 is made up of 11 amino acids. The germline V gene has CDR1 SQVTM and CDR2 ANQGSEA. Based on the CDR3 plus reference TRBV29-1 and TRBJ1-2, the full variable domain is SAVISQKPSRDICQRGTSLTIQCQVDSQVTMMFWYRQQPGQSLTLIATANQGSEATYESGFVIDKFPISRPNLTFSTLTVSNMSPEDSSIYLCSVTGDSGYTFGSGTRLTVV.

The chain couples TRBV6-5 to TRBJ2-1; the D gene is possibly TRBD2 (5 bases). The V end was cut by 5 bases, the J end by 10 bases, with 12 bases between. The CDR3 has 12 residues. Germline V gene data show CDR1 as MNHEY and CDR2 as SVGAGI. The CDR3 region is CASSKYGVEQFF. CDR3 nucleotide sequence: TGTGCCAGCAGTAAATACGGGGTAGAGCAGTTCTTC.

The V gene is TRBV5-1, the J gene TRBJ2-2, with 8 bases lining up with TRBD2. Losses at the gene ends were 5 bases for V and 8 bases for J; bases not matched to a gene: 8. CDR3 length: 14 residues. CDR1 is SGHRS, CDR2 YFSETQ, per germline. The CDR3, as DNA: TGCGCCAGCAGTAAGGGACTAGGTACTGGGGAGCTGTTTTTT. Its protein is CASSKGLGTGELFF.

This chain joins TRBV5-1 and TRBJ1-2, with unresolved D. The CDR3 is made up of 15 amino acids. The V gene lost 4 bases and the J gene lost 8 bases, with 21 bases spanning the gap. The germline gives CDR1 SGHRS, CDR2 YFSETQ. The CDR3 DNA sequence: TGCGCCAGCAGCCCCTACCAAAGGGAGGTGCGGGGCTACACCTTC. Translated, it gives CASSPYQREVRGYTF.

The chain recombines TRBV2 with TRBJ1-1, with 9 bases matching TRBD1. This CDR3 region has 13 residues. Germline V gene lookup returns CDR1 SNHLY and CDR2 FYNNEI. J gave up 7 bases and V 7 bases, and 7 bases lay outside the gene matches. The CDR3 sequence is CASISQGQGEAFF. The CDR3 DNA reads TGTGCCAGCATCTCACAGGGACAGGGTGAAGCTTTCTTT.

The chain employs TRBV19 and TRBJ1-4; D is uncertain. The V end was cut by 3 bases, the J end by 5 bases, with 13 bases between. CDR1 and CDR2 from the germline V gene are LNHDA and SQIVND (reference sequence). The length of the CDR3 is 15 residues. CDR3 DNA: TGTGCCAGTAGTATTGCCGGAGGCACCAATGAAAAACTGTTTTTT. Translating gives CASSIAGGTNEKLFF.

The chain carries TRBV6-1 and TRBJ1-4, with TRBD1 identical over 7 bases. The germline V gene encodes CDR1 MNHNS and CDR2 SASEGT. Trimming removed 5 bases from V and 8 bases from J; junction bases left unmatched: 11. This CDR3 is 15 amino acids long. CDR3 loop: CASSTSTGVAEKLFF. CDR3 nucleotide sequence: TGTGCCAGCAGTACGTCAACAGGGGTAGCAGAAAAACTGTTTTTT.

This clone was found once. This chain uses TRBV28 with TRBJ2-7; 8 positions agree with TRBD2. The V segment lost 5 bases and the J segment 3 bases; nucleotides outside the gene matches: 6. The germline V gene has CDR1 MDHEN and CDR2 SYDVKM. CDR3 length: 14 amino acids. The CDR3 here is CASSVLAESYEQYF. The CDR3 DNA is TGTGCCAGCAGTGTACTAGCGGAGAGCTACGAGCAGTACTTC.

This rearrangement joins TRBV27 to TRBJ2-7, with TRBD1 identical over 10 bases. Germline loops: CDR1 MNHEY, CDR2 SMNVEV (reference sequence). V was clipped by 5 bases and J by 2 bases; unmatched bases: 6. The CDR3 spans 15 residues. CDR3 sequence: CASSRRGQGTYEQYF. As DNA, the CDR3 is TGTGCCAGCAGTCGAAGGGGACAGGGGACCTACGAGCAGTACTTC.

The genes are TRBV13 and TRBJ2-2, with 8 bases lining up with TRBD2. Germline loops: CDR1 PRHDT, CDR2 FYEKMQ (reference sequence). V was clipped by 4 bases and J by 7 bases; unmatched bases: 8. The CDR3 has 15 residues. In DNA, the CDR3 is TGTGCCAGCAGCTCTGAGGGGACTAGTGGCGGGGAGCTGTTTTTT. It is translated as CASSSEGTSGGELFF.

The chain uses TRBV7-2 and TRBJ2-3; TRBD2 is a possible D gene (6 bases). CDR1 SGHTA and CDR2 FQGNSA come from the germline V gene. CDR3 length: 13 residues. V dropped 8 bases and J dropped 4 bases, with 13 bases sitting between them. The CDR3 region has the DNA TGTGCCAGCGGGCGGGAAGGTGCAGATACGCAGTATTTT. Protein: CASGREGADTQYF.

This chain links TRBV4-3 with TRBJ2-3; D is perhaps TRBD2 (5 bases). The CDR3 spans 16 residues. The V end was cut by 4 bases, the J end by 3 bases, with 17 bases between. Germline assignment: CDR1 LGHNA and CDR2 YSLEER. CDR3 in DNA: TGCGCCAGCAGCCGAGGCTGGCGAGCGGAGACAGATACGCAGTATTTT. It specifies CASSRGWRAETDTQYF.

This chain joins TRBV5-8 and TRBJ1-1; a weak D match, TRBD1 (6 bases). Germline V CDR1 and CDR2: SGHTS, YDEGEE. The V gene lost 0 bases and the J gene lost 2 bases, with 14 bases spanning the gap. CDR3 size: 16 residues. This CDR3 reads CASSLVRGQHNTEAFF. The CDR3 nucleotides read TGTGCCAGCAGCTTGGTGAGAGGACAGCACAACACTGAAGCTTTCTTT. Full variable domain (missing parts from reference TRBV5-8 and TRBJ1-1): EAGVTQSPTHLIKTRGQQATLRCSPISGHTSVYWYQQALGLGLQFLLWYDEGEERNRGNFPPRFSGRQFPNYSSELNVNALELEDSALYLCASSLVRGQHNTEAFFGQGTRLTVV.

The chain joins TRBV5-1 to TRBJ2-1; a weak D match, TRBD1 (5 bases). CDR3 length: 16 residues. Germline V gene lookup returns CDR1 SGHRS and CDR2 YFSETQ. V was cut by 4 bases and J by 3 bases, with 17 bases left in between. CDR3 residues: CASSVFGGQGYNEQFF. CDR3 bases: TGCGCCAGCAGCGTCTTCGGTGGTCAGGGCTACAATGAGCAGTTCTTC.

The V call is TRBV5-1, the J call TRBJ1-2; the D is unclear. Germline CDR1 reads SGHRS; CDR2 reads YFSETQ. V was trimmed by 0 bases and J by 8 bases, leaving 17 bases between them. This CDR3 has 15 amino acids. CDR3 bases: TGCGCCAGCAGCTTGGGATCACCAAACTCTCTCGGCTACACCTTC. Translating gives CASSLGSPNSLGYTF.

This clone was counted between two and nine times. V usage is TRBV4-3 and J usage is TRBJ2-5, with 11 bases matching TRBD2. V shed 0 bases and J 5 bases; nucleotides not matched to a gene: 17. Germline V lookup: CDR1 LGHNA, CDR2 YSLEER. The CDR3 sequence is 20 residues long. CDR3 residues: CASSQDPISSGGSLWETQYF. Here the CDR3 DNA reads TGCGCCAGCAGCCAAGATCCCATATCTAGCGGGGGGAGTCTATGGGAGACCCAGTACTTC.

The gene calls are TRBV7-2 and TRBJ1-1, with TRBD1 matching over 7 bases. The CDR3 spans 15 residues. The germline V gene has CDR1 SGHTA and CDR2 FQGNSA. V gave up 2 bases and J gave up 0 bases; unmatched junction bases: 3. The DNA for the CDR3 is TGTGCCAGCAGCTTAACGACAGGGATGAACACTGAAGCTTTCTTT. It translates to CASSLTTGMNTEAFF.

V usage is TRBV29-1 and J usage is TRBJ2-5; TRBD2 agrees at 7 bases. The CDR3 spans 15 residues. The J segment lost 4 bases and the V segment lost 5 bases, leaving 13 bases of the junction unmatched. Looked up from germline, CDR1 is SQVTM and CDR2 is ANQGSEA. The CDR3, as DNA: TGCAGCGTTACCGGGGAGGGACTCCGCCGAGAGACCCAGTACTTC. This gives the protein CSVTGEGLRRETQYF.

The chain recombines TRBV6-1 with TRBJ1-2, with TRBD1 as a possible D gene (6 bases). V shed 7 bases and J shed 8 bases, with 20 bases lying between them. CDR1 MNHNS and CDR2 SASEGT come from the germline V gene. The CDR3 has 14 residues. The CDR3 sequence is CASTLRGMGGGYTF. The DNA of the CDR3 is TGTGCCAGCACCCTCAGGGGCATGGGTGGGGGCTACACCTTC.